This entry lists 23 T cell receptor beta chains sequenced from one sample in a study of fetal regulatory T cell absence and autoimmunity. This table comes from immunoSEQ multiplex PCR, and its TCRdb copy is limited to in-frame clones, with some not included. The data show approximately 46,000 clones, roughly 80% seen once. The sequencing input was cord blood. These receptors came from a newborn boy with IPEX syndrome.

The rearrangement joins TRBV15 to TRBJ1-5, with D hard to call. V gave up 0 bases and J gave up 0 bases, with 12 bases separating them. Germline lookup yields CDR1 LNHNV and CDR2 YYDKDF (reference sequence). The CDR3 covers 17 residues. The CDR3 bases are TGTGCCACCAGCAGAGATCGGGCGGGTTCTAGCAATCAGCCCCAGCATTTT. This encodes CATSRDRAGSSNQPQHF.

This chain uses TRBV5-1 with TRBJ1-2, with a possible D match to TRBD1 (6 bases). This CDR3 contains 14 residues. The V gene's germline CDR1 is SGHRS and CDR2 YFSETQ. Trimming cost V 0 bases and J 2 bases, with 8 bases left between them. The CDR3 spells CASSLAGQNYGYTF. The CDR3 DNA sequence: TGCGCCAGCAGCTTGGCGGGACAAAACTATGGCTACACCTTC.

The V call is TRBV5-5, the J call TRBJ1-6; D is undetermined. Per the germline V gene, CDR1 is SGHKS and CDR2 is YYEKEE (reference sequence). The CDR3 has 17 amino acids. The V end was cut by 1 base, the J end by 3 bases, with 14 bases between. The CDR3 spells CASSLSFGLVYNSPLHF. In DNA form, the CDR3 reads TGTGCCAGCAGCTTGTCCTTCGGCTTAGTCTATAATTCACCCCTCCACTTT.

The chain employs TRBV5-6 and TRBJ1-6, with TRBD1 matching 9 bases. This CDR3 is built from 17 residues. Losses at the gene ends were 0 bases for V and 7 bases for J; bases not matched to a gene: 8. Germline V gene data show CDR1 as SGHDT and CDR2 as YYEEEE. The CDR3 loop reads CASSLGLWTGENSPLHF. The CDR3 bases are TGTGCCAGCAGCTTGGGCCTCTGGACAGGGGAAAATTCACCCCTCCACTTT.

The sample holds a few counts of this clone. The chain has TRBV20-1 and TRBJ1-5; D unclear. The CDR3 has 11 amino acids. In germline, CDR1 is DFQATT, CDR2 SNEGSKA (reference sequence). V was cut by 5 bases and J by 1 base, with 3 bases left in between. The CDR3 DNA is TGCAGTGCTGACAGCAATCAGCCCCAGCATTTT. Amino acids: CSADSNQPQHF.

The chain links TRBV7-2 to TRBJ2-7; D is ambiguous. This CDR3 spans 15 amino acids. Trimming stripped 1 base from V and 0 bases from J, with 10 bases between. Germline V CDR1 and CDR2: SGHTA, FQGNSA. The CDR3 nucleotides read TGTGCCAGCAGCTTAGAGGGTATCCCCTCCTACGAGCAGTACTTC. The encoded protein is CASSLEGIPSYEQYF.

This clone was seen more than once but under ten times. The CDR3 DNA reads as TGTGCCAGCAGCCGTCCCGGGACAGGGGCGGAAACTGAAGCTTTCTTT. It yields the protein CASSRPGTGAETEAFF. The gene calls are TRBV27 and TRBJ1-1, with TRBD1 matching over 10 bases. Germline values: CDR1 MNHEY, CDR2 SMNVEV (reference sequence). This CDR3 is 16 amino acids long. The ends lost 6 bases at V and 5 bases at J; junction bases unmatched: 12.

The chain has TRBV4-1 and TRBJ2-1; D not resolved. The CDR3 is 12 residues long. The germline V gene has CDR1 MGHRA and CDR2 YSYEKL. Trimming stripped 4 bases from V and 6 bases from J, with 7 bases between. CDR3 bases: TGCGCCAGCAGCCCAGCTAGCAATGAGCAGTTCTTC. It codes for CASSPASNEQFF.

This sequence joins TRBV27 and TRBJ2-7; 8 bases fit TRBD1. Losses at the gene ends were 2 bases for V and 2 bases for J; bases not matched to a gene: 2. Germline values: CDR1 MNHEY, CDR2 SMNVEV (reference sequence). The CDR3 has 14 amino acids. In nucleotides, the CDR3 is TGTGCCAGCAGTTTAGGGACAGGTCCCTACGAGCAGTACTTC. Its translation: CASSLGTGPYEQYF.

This chain joins TRBV6-5 and TRBJ1-3; 7 nucleotides align to TRBD1. The CDR3 covers 13 residues. Looked up from germline, CDR1 is MNHEY and CDR2 is SVGAGI. Trimming at V came to 6 bases and at J to 7 bases, leaving 6 bases not matched to a gene. For the CDR3, the DNA is TGTGCCAGCAGCCGGGGACAGTGGAACACCATATATTTT. This codes for CASSRGQWNTIYF.

The CDR3 bases are TGTGCCAGCAGCTCAGACAGGGGTCGTGAAAAACTGTTTTTT. It yields the protein CASSSDRGREKLFF. This chain connects TRBV5-4 to TRBJ1-4, with 8 bases that match TRBD1. CDR1 and CDR2 from the germline V gene are SGHNT and YYREEE (reference sequence). With V trimmed by 3 bases and J by 7 bases, 5 bases remained unmatched. The CDR3 is 14 amino acids.

J is TRBJ2-7 and V is TRBV6-5; maybe TRBD2 (6 bases). V gave up 8 bases and J gave up 2 bases, with 16 bases separating them. Germline values: CDR1 MNHEY, CDR2 SVGAGI. The CDR3 contains 14 residues. The CDR3 DNA is TGTGCCAGCCGGTCTTTGGGCGGGGCCTACGAGCAGTACTTC. As protein: CASRSLGGAYEQYF.

The chain has TRBV28 and TRBJ2-1; TRBD1 matches at 8 bases. The ends lost 4 bases at V and 5 bases at J; junction bases unmatched: 4. Germline V gene sequence: CDR1 MDHEN, CDR2 SYDVKM. The CDR3 has 14 amino acids. CDR3 loop: CASSSTGVHNEQFF. The CDR3 DNA follows: TGTGCCAGCAGTTCGACAGGGGTTCACAATGAGCAGTTCTTC. The entire variable domain, with the rest obtained from reference TRBV28 and TRBJ2-1, is as follows: DVKVTQSSRYLVKRTGEKVFLECVQDMDHENMFWYRQDPGLGLRLIYFSYDVKMKEKGDIPEGYSVSREKKERFSLILESASTNQTSMYLCASSSTGVHNEQFFGPGTRLTVL.

CDR3 region: CASSLRPKNTEAFF. The CDR3 coding sequence is TGTGCCAGCAGCTTACGACCCAAGAACACTGAAGCTTTCTTT. The rearrangement links TRBV7-9 to TRBJ1-1; no firm D call. V was pared by 2 bases and J by 1 base, with 8 bases between. The CDR3 loop spans 14 amino acids. The V gene's germline CDR1 is SEHNR and CDR2 FQNEAQ (reference sequence).

The genes are TRBV4-2 and TRBJ1-5; 7 nucleotides agree with TRBD1. The CDR3 runs to 16 residues. Germline trimming cut 4 bases from V and 6 bases from J; bases unmatched to any gene: 12. Germline V lookup: CDR1 LGHNA, CDR2 YNFKEQ. CDR3 in amino acids: CASSLGRRQGGQPQHF. CDR3 nucleotide sequence: TGTGCCAGCAGCCTCGGTCGTCGGCAGGGGGGTCAGCCCCAGCATTTT.

The V call is TRBV5-1, the J call TRBJ2-7; 10 bases line up with TRBD1. Per germline, CDR1 SGHRS and CDR2 YFSETQ. Trimming at V came to 4 bases and at J to 5 bases, leaving 12 bases not matched to a gene. The CDR3 is 16 residues long. For the CDR3, the DNA is TGCGCCAGCAGCGCGGGACAGGGGATAGGTACGGACGAGCAGTACTTC. Amino acid sequence: CASSAGQGIGTDEQYF.

This chain uses TRBV10-3 with TRBJ2-5, with 9 bases that match TRBD1. This CDR3 spans 13 amino acids. Germline trimming cut 4 bases from V and 3 bases from J; bases unmatched to any gene: 0. CDR1 and CDR2 (germline): ENHRY, SYGVKD. This chain's CDR3 is CAISGDREETQYF. The CDR3 DNA reads as TGTGCCATCAGTGGGGACAGGGAAGAGACCCAGTACTTC.

This chain uses TRBV4-1 with TRBJ2-3; D perhaps matches TRBD2 (6 bases). Trimming shortened V by 7 bases and J by 2 bases, and 10 bases separated the two germline ends. CDR1 is MGHRA, CDR2 YSYEKL, per germline. This CDR3 has 13 residues. The CDR3 here is CASTGGHTDTQYF. The CDR3 nucleotides are TGCGCCAGCACTGGAGGGCACACAGATACGCAGTATTTT.

This chain connects TRBV11-3 to TRBJ2-6; D call uncertain. Germline CDR1 and CDR2: SGHNT and YENEEA. The V gene lost 6 bases and the J gene lost 0 bases, with 3 bases spanning the gap. This CDR3 has 13 amino acids. As DNA, the CDR3 is TGTGCCAGCAGAGACTCTGGGGCCAACGTCCTGACTTTC. It codes for CASRDSGANVLTF.

This clone was seen only a few times. The rearrangement uses TRBV4-1 and TRBJ2-7, with 7 bases matching TRBD2. CDR1 is MGHRA, CDR2 YSYEKL, per germline. The ends lost 1 base at V and 3 bases at J; junction bases unmatched: 9. The CDR3 is made up of 16 amino acids. The CDR3 DNA reads TGCGCCAGCAGCCAAGTCTTAACTAGCGAATACTACGAGCAGTACTTC. This sequence encodes CASSQVLTSEYYEQYF.

V usage is TRBV27 and J usage is TRBJ2-6; D remains ambiguous. The ends were cut back, 6 bases at V and 2 bases at J, with 14 bases in the middle. Germline loops: CDR1 MNHEY, CDR2 SMNVEV (reference sequence). The CDR3 runs 16 residues. The CDR3, as DNA: TGTGCCAGCAGACCTCTCATCGTCACTGGGGCCAACGTCCTGACTTTC. It specifies CASRPLIVTGANVLTF.

The chain links TRBV6-6 to TRBJ1-2; D unclear. The CDR3 totals 14 residues. V was shortened by 6 bases and J by 0 bases, with 11 bases between the two germline ends. Germline V gives CDR1 MNHNY, CDR2 SVGAGI (reference sequence). The CDR3 loop is CASSLTTANYGYTF. The CDR3 DNA reads TGTGCCAGCAGCCTCACCACTGCTAACTATGGCTACACCTTC.

This rearrangement joins TRBV19 to TRBJ2-1; unclear D gene. The germline gives CDR1 LNHDA, CDR2 SQIVND (reference sequence). V lost 2 bases, J lost 0 bases, and 11 bases lay in between. The CDR3 has 16 residues. The CDR3 protein is CASSITNLLSYNEQFF. DNA for the CDR3: TGTGCCAGTAGTATAACTAACCTCCTCTCCTACAATGAGCAGTTCTTC.